Sequencing of this T cell receptor beta chain was carried out in a study of cytomegalovirus exposure and HLA in healthy donors. Per the germline V gene, CDR1 is MNHNS and CDR2 is SASEGT. CDR3 size: 15 residues. Trimming cost V 4 bases and J 4 bases, with 16 bases left between them. Of note for this clone: Its target is unknown.

Use of 60 Vbeta and 13 Jbeta primers characterized the PCR. Sequencing was performed with immunoSEQ multiplex PCR; in TCRdb, only in-frame clones are kept and a portion is missing. This table holds about 120,000 clones, 80% to 90% found once. Study-wide results and caveats: V- and J-gene trimming in TCR beta was tied to a missense DCLRE1C variant by an analysis performed later.

The V gene is TRBV6-1, the J gene TRBJ1-2; no firm D call. This sequence was found in a man aged 35 to 55 in good health and CMV-seronegative. The source material was PBMCs. The CDR3 here is CASSGRTAGGYGYTF. The CDR3 region has the DNA TGTGCCAGCAGTGGGAGGACGGCCGGAGGCTATGGCTACACCTTC.